The rows below give T cell receptor beta chains drawn from one sample of a study of neurological immune-mediated disorders. Each CDR3 protein is one row after TCRdb ran MiXCR on the 5' RACE reads. The sample contains approximately 82,000 distinct CDR3 sequences, around 14% of which appear only once. The sequenced sample consisted of PBMCs. The source is a female donor with HTLV-1-associated myelopathy (HAM/TSP). CDR3s include the opening cysteine and the closing phenylalanine or tryptophan. A D gene is named only where the DNA matches it firmly. Clone size is not always given. Where it is, it says once, few, many or a class for expanded clones.

D gene,J gene,clone size,V gene,CDR3 protein,CDR3 DNA
TRBD1,TRBJ2-5,many,TRBV7-2,CASSSVTGVWETQYF,TGTGCCAGCAGCTCTGTGACAGGGGTGTGGGAGACCCAGTACTTC
NA,TRBJ1-4,many,TRBV2,CASIRGATRNEKLFF,TGTGCCAGCATTAGGGGGGCTACCCGGAATGAAAAACTGTTTTTT
NA,TRBJ2-7,many,TRBV6-1,CASRHPGSTYEQYF,TGTGCCAGCAGACACCCGGGGAGCACCTACGAGCAGTACTTC
TRBD2,TRBJ2-1,many,TRBV7-9,CASSPTSGGALNEQFF,TGTGCCAGCAGCCCGACTAGCGGGGGGGCACTCAATGAGCAGTTCTTC
NA,TRBJ1-2,many,TRBV7-7,CASSLVKPGQVVYGYTF,TGTGCCAGCAGCTTAGTAAAACCGGGACAAGTGGTCTATGGCTACACCTTC
NA,TRBJ2-3,few,TRBV5-6,CASSLRDTVDTQYF,TGTGCCAGCAGCTTGCGGGACACAGTAGATACGCAGTATTTT
NA,TRBJ2-7,NA,TRBV20-1,CSARDVDRGAGEQYF,TGCAGTGCTAGAGACGTAGACAGGGGAGCGGGGGAGCAGTACTTC
NA,TRBJ1-1,many,TRBV5-1,CASSLEVAGAREAFF,TGCGCCAGCAGCTTGGAGGTAGCAGGTGCGAGGGAAGCTTTCTTT
NA,TRBJ2-3,NA,TRBV5-1,CASSFRRTTDTQYF,TGCGCCAGCAGCTTCCGCAGGACCACAGATACGCAGTATTTT
TRBD1,TRBJ1-5,many,TRBV20-1,CSARTGLEQPQHF,TGCAGTGCTCGGACAGGGTTGGAACAGCCCCAGCATTTT
NA,TRBJ1-5,many,TRBV5-1,CASSLESSNQPQHF,TGCGCCAGCAGCTTGGAGAGTAGCAATCAGCCCCAGCATTTT
NA,TRBJ1-2,many,TRBV3-1,CASSPRGPYGYTF,TGTGCCAGCAGCCCAAGAGGTCCTTATGGCTACACCTTC
TRBD1,TRBJ1-6,NA,TRBV6-5,CASSYMRQGNSPLHF,TGTGCCAGCAGTTACATGAGACAGGGGAATTCACCCCTCCACTTT
NA,TRBJ2-2,many,TRBV28,CASRIRSDRRRTGELFF,TGTGCCAGCAGAATTAGATCAGACAGGCGACGCACCGGGGAGCTGTTTTTT
NA,TRBJ2-7,many,TRBV12-3/TRBV12-4,CASSRGTVYEQYF,TGTGCCAGCAGCCGCGGGACCGTTTACGAGCAGTACTTC
NA,TRBJ1-2,NA,TRBV6-1,CASRSRENGYTF,TGTGCCAGCAGGAGCAGGGAGAATGGCTACACCTTC
TRBD1,TRBJ2-7,many,TRBV5-1,CASSSGQVWYEQYF,TGCGCCAGCAGCTCCGGACAGGTCTGGTACGAGCAGTACTTC
NA,TRBJ2-1,few,TRBV7-6,CASSSHPGLNEQFF,TGTGCCAGCAGCTCCCACCCGGGCCTAAATGAGCAGTTCTTC
TRBD1,TRBJ1-2,many,TRBV5-1,CASSLGQGTHGYTF,TGCGCCAGCAGCCTGGGACAGGGGACCCATGGCTACACCTTC
NA,TRBJ1-1,many,TRBV12-3/TRBV12-4,CASSMVEKAFF,TGTGCCAGCAGTATGGTTGAGAAAGCTTTCTTT
TRBD1,TRBJ1-2,NA,TRBV5-1,CASSWSTGDYTF,TGCGCCAGCAGCTGGTCGACAGGGGACTACACCTTC
NA,TRBJ2-7,many,TRBV12-3/TRBV12-4,CASSLLYEQYF,TGTGCCAGCAGTTTACTGTACGAGCAGTACTTC
NA,TRBJ1-1,many,TRBV4-2,CASTQAYKSSNTEAFF,TGTGCCAGCACCCAAGCGTATAAATCCTCGAACACTGAAGCTTTCTTT
NA,TRBJ1-3,many,TRBV29-1,CSVETSGNTIYF,TGCAGCGTTGAAACCTCTGGAAACACCATATATTTT
TRBD1,TRBJ2-1,many,TRBV9,CANRGRGRGENEQFF,TGTGCCAACAGGGGCCGGGGCAGGGGAGAGAATGAGCAGTTCTTC
NA,TRBJ1-6,NA,TRBV3-1,CASSQGEDSPLHF,TGTGCCAGCAGCCAAGGAGAGGACTCACCCCTCCACTTT
NA,TRBJ2-2,many,TRBV19,CASSRGEWTGELFF,TGTGCCTCATCTAGGGGGGAATGGACCGGGGAGCTGTTTTTT
NA,TRBJ1-6,many,TRBV12-3/TRBV12-4,CASSFPNSPLHF,TGTGCCAGCAGTTTCCCAAATTCACCCCTCCACTTT